Sequencing of this T cell receptor (beta chain) was carried out in a study of T cell responses to AZD1222 COVID-19 vaccine. Notes on the study in general: Receipt of two AZD1222 doses was followed by a rise in Spike-specific TCR breadth and depth.

This clone was detected only once. Its specificity is unknown. The CDR3 runs to 15 residues. Looked up from germline, CDR1 is LGHNT and CDR2 is FRNRAP. Trimming removed 1 base at V and 4 bases at J, with 13 bases between. Repertoires were generated with immunoSEQ multiplex PCR, while TCRdb's copy carries only in-frame clones and drops some. Here the sample spans about 50,000 clones, over 75% being singletons. The TCR comes from an adult in good health. The sample in question was peripheral blood, obtained on day 0 of AZD1222 vaccination. J is TRBJ1-2 and V is TRBV12-5; D is perhaps TRBD1 (6 bases). The chain's CDR3 is CASGLEQVGAYGYTF. The CDR3 region has the DNA TGTGCTAGTGGTTTGGAACAGGTGGGGGCCTATGGCTACACCTTC.